This T cell receptor (beta chain) was recorded in a study of blood T cells in healthy people across ages (dated by TCRdb to the mid-2010s). Concerning the study at large: In model experiments, roughly one uniquely barcoded TCR beta cDNA molecule per two T cells was captured by template switching. To track age-related changes in TCR beta repertoire diversity, the study relied on deep sequencing normalized with unique cDNA molecular identifiers. Donors were grouped into four age groups: young (average approximately 15 years), middle-aged (39), aged (approximately 67) and long-lived (82). To avoid experimental bias, donors of different ages were distributed randomly across sequencing lanes. Using the same blood draw, the study looked at two additional independent replicas of 1 million unique cDNA reads for two donors, one aged 18 to 30 and the other aged 80 or older.

Study-level results and caveats: The long-lived group showed more naive CD4+ T cells, fewer expanded clones and increased TCR diversity than the aged group, suggesting age selection. The CMV infection status of donors was not known, potentially confounding age-related changes in expanded clonotypes. Observed TCR beta diversity correlated strongly with the percentage of naive T cells measured by flow cytometry. Conclusive comparison of naive and antigen-experienced compartments was prevented by the profiling of bulk unsorted PBMCs. Observed TCR beta diversity per million T cells fell roughly linearly with age, and a significant reduction was already apparent by age around 40. Estimates of total diversity based on one million sequenced T cells were regarded as lower bounds and as underestimates.

The method behind the library was 5' RACE. TCRdb lists the instrument as Illumina HiSeq 2500. A second 7 to 11 cycle PCR used a sample-barcoded 5' primer and a J-beta primer mix. Each TCR beta cDNA molecule received a unique molecular identifier from a template-switch 5' adaptor carrying 12 random nucleotides. Each sample yielded at least 3 million CDR3-containing paired-end reads. All of the RNA was converted into first-strand cDNA using the Mint cDNA synthesis kit, with a TRBC-specific oligonucleotide serving as the primer. All cDNA was treated with uracil-DNA glycosylase and then went through a first 18-cycle PCR with the universal primers M1SS and BC2_uni_R. The original pipeline was this. Normalization of each sample was performed by random selection of 1 million high-quality reads, each carrying a distinct molecular identifier. Reads sharing molecular identifiers were discarded rather than binned into consensus sequences. CDR3 identification, clonotype clustering and error correction used MiTCR with a Q25 quality threshold and the strictest error-elimination algorithm. A nonparametric unseen species model using Euler transformation provided a lower-bound estimate of total TCR beta diversity. Clones were called with MiXCR by TCRdb after fastp trimmed the public reads at Q25, and only in-frame beta chains were retained. Entries are consolidated by CDR3 protein sequence, retaining the most common genes and DNA. The authors' filters were not applied to this entry. Within this sample are over 1,200,000 distinct CDR3 sequences, with roughly 59% of them counted one time only. The ten largest account for roughly 7% of the sample.

Regarding this clonotype: The specificity of this receptor is unknown. No base quality information exists; no much larger clone differs at one position.

The germline V gene encodes CDR1 MGHDK and CDR2 SYGVNS. Inclusive of the bounding cysteine and phenylalanine, the CDR3 is 15 residues long. Only the CDR3 DNA is retained, 45 bases long and in frame from the first base. V is pruned by 4 bases and J by 0 bases, leaving 1 base of the junction without a gene match. Donors were approximately 42 systemically healthy Caucasian individuals from Russia aged roughly 6 to 90 years. Approximately 10 milliliters of peripheral blood were collected from each donor into EDTA-treated Vacutainer tubes. PBMCs were isolated by Ficoll-Paque density-gradient centrifugation, with at least 6 million obtained per sample. Total RNA, at least 6 micrograms per sample, was extracted from PBMCs with Trizol reagent. The percentages of naive CD45RAhigh/CD27high T cells were determined by flow cytometry on a PBMC aliquot from every donor.

The chain is encoded by TRBV25-1 joined to TRBJ1-4, and 8 junction bases match TRBD1. The sequence derives from a man aged 18 to 30 in good health. Sequenced: blood. The CDR3: CASSGGQATNEKLFF. The nucleotide sequence is given as TGTGCCAGCAGTGGGGGACAGGCAACTAATGAAAAACTGTTTTTT.